The 22 T cell receptor beta chains below all came from one sample that was sequenced in a study of siplizumab effects on memory and regulatory T cells (dated by TCRdb to the late 2010s). Library preparation was by the immunoSEQ multiplex PCR assay. TCRdb provides this immuneACCESS table in a form limited to in-frame rearrangements. Some clones are lacking; in checked studies, under half of them reflect an unresolved V gene, and why the rest are absent is not known. The sample profile shows tens of thousands of clones; more than 80% of them were found once. The ten largest clonotypes hold less than 45% of the sample. Sequenced material: CD8+ T cells sorted from blood. These receptors were collected from a human donor in good health.

V is TRBV7-9 and J is TRBJ1-2; D call uncertain. The CDR3 spans 13 residues. Germline loops: CDR1 SEHNR, CDR2 FQNEAQ (reference sequence). V was pared by 1 base and J by 8 bases, with 11 bases between. DNA for the CDR3: TGTGCCAGCAGCTTAGTTTCTGCCGCAGGCTACACCTTC. It yields the protein CASSLVSAAGYTF.

The J gene is TRBJ2-2, the V gene TRBV7-9; 12 nucleotides line up with TRBD2. This CDR3 is built from 18 residues. The junction had 4 bases not matched to a gene; V was cut back by 2 bases and J by 0 bases. Germline assignment: CDR1 SEHNR and CDR2 FQNEAQ (reference sequence). DNA for the CDR3: TGTGCCAGCAGCTTATATACTAGCGGGAGGCCGAACACCGGGGAGCTGTTTTTT. Translated: CASSLYTSGRPNTGELFF.

The CDR3 bases are TGTGCCAGCAGCCAAACTGCCTCCTACAATGAGCAGTTCTTC. Translation: CASSQTASYNEQFF. The gene calls are TRBV14 and TRBJ2-1; D remains ambiguous. Germline V gene data show CDR1 as SGHDN and CDR2 as FVKESK. V was trimmed by 2 bases and J by 0 bases, leaving 5 bases between them. The CDR3 is 14 residues long.

The chain links TRBV6-5 to TRBJ1-4; D unresolved. V dropped 6 bases and J dropped 3 bases, with 5 bases sitting between them. This CDR3 is built from 12 residues. Looked up from germline, CDR1 is MNHEY and CDR2 is SVGAGI. For the CDR3, the DNA is TGTGCCAGCAGGGGATCTAATGAAAAACTGTTTTTT. Encoded protein: CASRGSNEKLFF.

The V call is TRBV29-1, the J call TRBJ2-1; TRBD2 matches 8 bases. The CDR3 is 19 amino acids. CDR1 SQVTM and CDR2 ANQGSEA come from the germline V gene. V lost 0 bases and J lost 7; bases outside the gene matches: 20. The chain's CDR3 is CSVEDRGGMVAGSSNEQFF. The CDR3 nucleotides read TGCAGCGTTGAAGATCGGGGCGGGATGGTAGCGGGATCGTCGAATGAGCAGTTCTTC.

This clone has just one count. The chain combines TRBV5-1 with TRBJ1-4; 7 bases agree with TRBD1. Germline CDR1 reads SGHRS; CDR2 reads YFSETQ. V lost 3 bases and J lost 0; bases outside the gene matches: 5. The CDR3 runs 16 residues. The CDR3 sequence: CASSSTGEATNEKLFF. For the CDR3, the DNA is TGCGCCAGCAGCTCAACAGGGGAGGCAACTAATGAAAAACTGTTTTTT.

The J gene is TRBJ2-6, the V gene TRBV4-3; no reliable D call. CDR3 size: 19 residues. CDR1 and CDR2 from the germline V gene are LGHNA and YSLEER. Trimming took off 0 bases at V and 1 base at J, with 16 bases between the two ends. For the CDR3, the DNA is TGCGCCAGCAGCCAAGAGCTGTCAGGCAGGCAATCTGGGGCCAACGTCCTGACTTTC. It encodes CASSQELSGRQSGANVLTF.

The chain has TRBV2 and TRBJ2-7; TRBD1 agrees at 12 bases. CDR1 and CDR2 (germline): SNHLY, FYNNEI. The CDR3 loop spans 14 amino acids. Germline trimming cut 6 bases from V and 6 bases from J; bases unmatched to any gene: 6. The DNA of the CDR3 is TGTGCCAGCAGACCGGGACAGGGGGCGGGCGAGCAGTACTTC. This gives the protein CASRPGQGAGEQYF.

The chain has TRBV5-1 and TRBJ2-5; no clear D. V lost 0 bases to trimming and J lost 1 base, with 4 bases between them. There are 13 residues in the CDR3. Per the germline V gene, CDR1 is SGHRS and CDR2 is YFSETQ. The CDR3 loop reads CASSLDSQETQYF. The CDR3 bases are TGCGCCAGCAGCTTGGACAGCCAAGAGACCCAGTACTTC. The full variable domain, rest sourced from reference TRBV5-1 and TRBJ2-5, is KAGVTQTPRYLIKTRGQQVTLSCSPISGHRSVSWYQQTPGQGLQFLFEYFSETQRNKGNFPGRFSGRQFSNSRSEMNVSTLELGDSALYLCASSLDSQETQYFGPGTRLLVL.

This clone occurred once. V is TRBV7-9 and J is TRBJ2-2; 13 bases match TRBD2. The V and J ends lost 5 bases and 6 bases, in that order; junction bases with no gene match: 15. Germline CDR1 is SEHNR and CDR2 is FQNEAQ (reference sequence). CDR3 size: 19 residues. Here the CDR3 reads CASSTRTSGSLSGAGELFF. CDR3 DNA: TGTGCCAGCAGCACGAGGACTAGCGGGAGTTTGTCGGGGGCCGGGGAGCTGTTTTTT. Looking up the rest from reference TRBV7-9 and TRBJ2-2 gives the full variable domain: DTGVSQNPRHKITKRGQNVTFRCDPISEHNRLYWYRQTLGQGPEFLTYFQNEAQLEKSRLLSDRFSAERPKGSFSTLEIQRTEQGDSAMYLCASSTRTSGSLSGAGELFFGEGSRLTVL.

V and J are TRBV4-1 and TRBJ2-3; no firm D call. The ends were cut back, 0 bases at V and 6 bases at J, with 10 bases in the middle. There are 14 residues in the CDR3. Germline loops: CDR1 MGHRA, CDR2 YSYEKL. The CDR3 protein is CASSQERLGDTQYF. CDR3 in DNA: TGCGCCAGCAGCCAAGAACGGCTCGGCGATACGCAGTATTTT.

The rearrangement uses TRBV21-1 and TRBJ2-2; the D call TRBD2 from the table was never checked on the DNA. TRBV21-1 is noted as a pseudogene. The CDR3 has 20 amino acids. CDR3 region: CASSKLGVQAGGVSTGELFF. CDR3 coding DNA: TGTGCCAGCAGCAAATTAGGAGTTCAAGCGGGAGGGGTAAGCACCGGGGAGCTGTTTTTT.

This clone was counted a single time. CDR3 in amino acids: CASSLDRQGAYEQYF. CDR3 coding DNA: TGTGCCAGCAGCTTAGACCGACAGGGGGCCTACGAGCAGTACTTC. This chain joins TRBV7-8 and TRBJ2-7; TRBD1 agrees at 9 bases. The V and J ends lost 1 base and 2 bases, in that order; junction bases with no gene match: 3. This CDR3 spans 15 amino acids. Germline V gene lookup returns CDR1 SGHVS and CDR2 FQNEAQ. Variable domain in full (rest from reference TRBV7-8 and TRBJ2-7): GAGVSQSPRYKVAKRGQDVALRCDPISGHVSLFWYQQALGQGPEFLTYFQNEAQLDKSGLPSDRFFAERPEGSVSTLKIQRTQQEDSAVYLCASSLDRQGAYEQYFGPGTRLTVT.

Comment on this clone: The final CDR3 position lacks the conserved phenylalanine or tryptophan, pointing to a likely read error. The V call is TRBV28, the J call TRBJ2-7, with a weak D call TRBD1 (8 bases). Trimming stripped 5 bases from V and 6 bases from J, with 17 bases between. The CDR3 extends over 14 amino acids. CDR1 and CDR2 (germline): MDHEN, SYDVKM. This CDR3 is CASSLLDREGEQYL. CDR3 bases: TGTGCCAGCAGTCTATTGGACAGGGAGGGCGAGCAGTACCTC.

The chain couples TRBV7-9 to TRBJ2-5, with TRBD1 identical over 8 bases. The germline V gene encodes CDR1 SEHNR and CDR2 FQNEAQ (reference sequence). The CDR3 spans 15 residues. Unmatched junction bases numbered 5, after V lost 4 bases and J lost 1 base. CDR3 in DNA: TGTGCCAGCAGCTCCCTGGACAGGGCCCAAGAGACCCAGTACTTC. Translated: CASSSLDRAQETQYF.

This chain uses TRBV18 with TRBJ1-6, with D possibly being TRBD1 (6 bases). The CDR3 loop spans 14 amino acids. Trimming took off 3 bases at V and 5 bases at J, with 8 bases between the two ends. The germline CDR1 and CDR2 sequences are KGHSH and LQKENI. The CDR3 region has the DNA TGTGCCAGCTCACCTCAGGGGCATAATTCACCCCTCCACTTT. Encoded protein: CASSPQGHNSPLHF. The full variable domain, its missing parts supplied by reference TRBV18 and TRBJ1-6, is NAGVMQNPRHLVRRRGQEARLRCSPMKGHSHVYWYRQLPEEGLKFMVYLQKENIIDESGMPKERFSAEFPKEGPSILRIQQVVRGDSAAYFCASSPQGHNSPLHFGNGTRLTVT.

The gene calls are TRBV5-4 and TRBJ1-2, with 7 bases that match TRBD1. With V trimmed by 3 bases and J by 0 bases, 8 bases remained unmatched. This CDR3 has 16 amino acids. Germline V lookup: CDR1 SGHNT, CDR2 YYREEE (reference sequence). In DNA, the CDR3 is TGTGCCAGCAGCTATGGACAGGCCTTAGCTAACTATGGCTACACCTTC. The encoded protein is CASSYGQALANYGYTF.

The V gene is TRBV27, the J gene TRBJ2-2, with TRBD2 matching 11 bases. Germline V CDR1 and CDR2: MNHEY, SMNVEV (reference sequence). V gave up 5 bases and J gave up 0 bases; unmatched junction bases: 5. This CDR3 has 17 amino acids. CDR3 DNA: TGTGCCAGCAGTCCGACGGGACTAGCGGCGAACACCGGGGAGCTGTTTTTT. Protein product: CASSPTGLAANTGELFF.

As for this clone: Mismatch with germline at one junction end may stem from a read error. This chain uses TRBV5-1 with TRBJ2-1, with a tentative D call TRBD2 (6 bases). The CDR3 totals 13 residues. Germline loops: CDR1 SGHRS, CDR2 YFSETQ. CDR3 amino acids: CASSLGDFNEQFF. The CDR3 bases are TGCGCCAGCAGTTTGGGGGACTTCAATGAGCAGTTCTTC.

V gene TRBV5-1 combines with J gene TRBJ2-2, with 9 bases matching TRBD1. V shed 0 bases, J shed 4 bases, and the junction held 4 bases outside the gene matches. This CDR3 region has 16 residues. Germline CDR1 reads SGHRS; CDR2 reads YFSETQ. The CDR3 sequence: CASSLGDRAFTGELFF. Here the CDR3 DNA reads TGCGCCAGCAGCTTGGGGGACAGGGCGTTCACCGGGGAGCTGTTTTTT.

The chain uses TRBV5-4 and TRBJ2-7; 7 bases fit TRBD2. The CDR3 runs to 14 residues. After removal of 3 bases from V and 0 bases from J, the junction contained 3 bases not matched to a gene. Germline assignment: CDR1 SGHNT and CDR2 YYREEE (reference sequence). The CDR3 spells CASSSGRSSYEQYF. DNA of the CDR3: TGTGCCAGCAGCTCCGGGAGGAGCTCCTACGAGCAGTACTTC. Variable domain in full (rest from reference TRBV5-4 and TRBJ2-7): ETGVTQSPTHLIKTRGQQVTLRCSSQSGHNTVSWYQQALGQGPQFIFQYYREEENGRGNFPPRFSGLQFPNYSSELNVNALELDDSALYLCASSSGRSSYEQYFGPGTRLTVT.

J is TRBJ2-1 and V is TRBV11-2; 9 bases fit TRBD2. Trimming cost V 2 bases and J 8 bases; bases outside gene matches: 1. Germline CDR1 and CDR2: SGHAT and FQNNGV. CDR3 length: 13 amino acids. CDR3 DNA sequence: TGTGCCAGCAGCTTAAAGCGGGAGGATGAGCAGTTCTTC. It encodes CASSLKREDEQFF.